This paragraph covers one TCR beta chain sequence. What it binds is not known. Clones were sequenced by immunoSEQ multiplex PCR, and TCRdb holds only the in-frame ones, with some missing. The sample carries roughly 150,000 clones, just over 90% recorded once. The record originates from a study of T cell responses to AZD1222 COVID-19 vaccine. General observations from the study: Repertoires were obtained only post-peak T cell response. Regions 160-218 and 743-854 dominated among vaccine-associated CD4 TCRs spanning spike.

The germline V gene has CDR1 KGHSH and CDR2 LQKENI. V shed 3 bases and J 8 bases; nucleotides not matched to a gene: 7. The CDR3 spans 15 residues. The rearrangement uses TRBV18 and TRBJ2-1; 10 nucleotides align to TRBD2. Material: peripheral blood, obtained on day 0 of AZD1222 vaccination. This receptor was taken from an adult in good health. The CDR3 region has the DNA TGTGCCAGCTCACCTGGACTAGCGGAGGGAGATGAGCAGTTCTTC. Protein: CASSPGLAEGDEQFF. Complete variable domain (other parts from reference TRBV18 and TRBJ2-1): NAGVMQNPRHLVRRRGQEARLRCSPMKGHSHVYWYRQLPEEGLKFMVYLQKENIIDESGMPKERFSAEFPKEGPSILRIQQVVRGDSAAYFCASSPGLAEGDEQFFGPGTRLTVL.